The TCR beta chain under discussion was sequenced for a study of chemoradiotherapy in HPV16-positive cancers. General study results and limits: Non-HPV-specific T cells did not expand in tumors during treatment, whereas candidate HPV-specific clones and E7-related motifs did. Only a couple of HPV16-positive patients supplied the functional HPV-specificity definition.

About this clone: Its specificity is not known.

Repeated repertoire sampling spanned the course of chemoradiotherapy. V lost 1 base to trimming and J lost 6 bases, with 6 bases between them. The germline V gene encodes CDR1 LGHNT and CDR2 FRNRAP. CDR3 size: 12 residues. Repertoires were generated with immunoSEQ multiplex PCR, while TCRdb's copy carries only in-frame clones and drops some. The sample comprises fewer than 6,000 clones, about 90% of which are singletons, and 2.6% rests with the top ten. Sequencing used tumor tissue, obtained from a patient who underwent chemoradiotherapy. This clonotype originated in a human donor with HPV-associated anogenital cancer. The chain has TRBV12-5 and TRBJ2-5; weak D call: TRBD1 (5 bases). CDR3 amino acids: CASGLDRQTQYF. In DNA, the CDR3 is TGTGCTAGTGGTTTGGACAGGCAGACCCAGTACTTC.